Listed here are 11 T cell receptor beta chains from one sample, sequenced in a study of cytomegalovirus exposure and HLA in healthy donors. In the PCR, 60 Vbeta and 13 Jbeta primers were used. The assay was immunoSEQ multiplex PCR, and TCRdb's table has in-frame clones only and misses some. The table lists under 200,000 clones, under 90% of them singletons. Sequencing was done on a sample of PBMCs. These receptor sequences come from a man between 18 and 35 years old in good health and CMV-seronegative.

This chain connects TRBV9 to TRBJ2-1; 11 bases fit TRBD1. There are 15 residues in the CDR3. Unmatched junction bases numbered 4, after V lost 4 bases and J lost 4 bases. Per germline, CDR1 SGDLS and CDR2 YYNGEE. The CDR3 nucleotides read TGTGCCAGCAGCAAGGGACAGGGGGGTTACAATGAGCAGTTCTTC. Protein sequence: CASSKGQGGYNEQFF.

This clone showed up just a few times. The genes are TRBV28 and TRBJ1-2; 10 bases agree with TRBD1. The CDR3 contains 16 residues. Per the germline V gene, CDR1 is MDHEN and CDR2 is SYDVKM. The V segment lost 3 bases and the J segment 4 bases; nucleotides outside the gene matches: 8. The CDR3 loop reads CASSFLPGDRGYGYTF. The CDR3, as DNA: TGTGCCAGCAGTTTTTTACCGGGGGACAGGGGCTATGGCTACACCTTC.

V is TRBV11-2 and J is TRBJ2-1, with a tentative D call TRBD2 (6 bases). CDR3 length: 15 residues. V lost 5 bases, J lost 8 bases, and 19 bases lay in between. Per germline, CDR1 SGHAT and CDR2 FQNNGV. Here the CDR3 DNA reads TGTGCCAGCAGCCAGGTCGGGCTAGCGAGCGATGAGCAGTTCTTC. Amino acid sequence: CASSQVGLASDEQFF.

This clone was counted only a few times. The chain links TRBV4-2 to TRBJ2-3; 7 bases map to TRBD2. Losses at the gene ends were 0 bases for V and 0 bases for J; bases not matched to a gene: 3. Germline CDR1 reads LGHNA; CDR2 reads YNFKEQ. The CDR3 sequence is 16 residues long. The CDR3 is CASSQDRRGSTDTQYF. CDR3 DNA: TGTGCCAGCAGCCAAGATCGGCGGGGGAGCACAGATACGCAGTATTTT.

This clone was counted between two and nine times. This chain joins TRBV25-1 and TRBJ1-2, with a tentative D call TRBD1 (5 bases). The length of the CDR3 is 18 residues. Germline V lookup: CDR1 MGHDK, CDR2 SYGVNS. V was pared by 4 bases and J by 0 bases, with 21 bases between. This CDR3 reads CASSGVGAGRLANYGYTF. DNA for the CDR3: TGTGCCAGCAGTGGGGTTGGGGCAGGGAGGCTGGCTAACTATGGCTACACCTTC.

The genes are TRBV6-1 and TRBJ1-2, with D possibly being TRBD1 (5 bases). Trimming pared 3 bases from V and 8 bases from J, leaving 19 bases between. In germline, CDR1 is MNHNS, CDR2 SASEGT. The CDR3 covers 15 residues. CDR3 sequence (DNA): TGTGCCAGCAGTGACACCGGGACCGGGGGGAGCGGCTACACCTTC. It codes for CASSDTGTGGSGYTF.

The CDR3 reads CASSQPRTGRTEAFF. Here the CDR3 DNA reads TGCGCCAGCAGCCAACCCCGGACAGGGAGGACTGAAGCTTTCTTT. V is TRBV4-1 and J is TRBJ1-1, with 8 bases matching TRBD1. This CDR3 is 15 amino acids long. Germline V lookup: CDR1 MGHRA, CDR2 YSYEKL. V lost 2 bases and J lost 5; bases outside the gene matches: 7.

This chain connects TRBV23-1 to TRBJ1-1; 11 bases are a match to TRBD1. TRBV23-1 is an open reading frame, and its role is uncertain. The CDR3 has 15 amino acids. V shed 8 bases, J shed 5 bases, and the junction held 10 bases outside the gene matches. The CDR3 bases are TGCGCCAGCGGCGGCGGACAGGGGGCTGAAACTGAAGCTTTCTTT. Translating gives CASGGGQGAETEAFF.

The chain recombines TRBV5-4 with TRBJ2-2, with 9 bases matching TRBD1. CDR1 and CDR2 from the germline V gene are SGHNT and YYREEE (reference sequence). This CDR3 region has 15 residues. V was pared by 4 bases and J by 4 bases, with 5 bases of the junction left unmatched. CDR3 bases: TGTGCCAGCAGCGCAAGGACAGGGGCCACCGGGGAGCTGTTTTTT. As protein: CASSARTGATGELFF.

This clone was seen more than once but under ten times. V gene TRBV4-1 combines with J gene TRBJ2-1, with 7 bases aligning to TRBD1. This CDR3 is 17 amino acids long. CDR1 is MGHRA, CDR2 YSYEKL, per germline. V shed 0 bases and J 7 bases; nucleotides not matched to a gene: 12. Here the CDR3 DNA reads TGCGCCAGCAGCCAAGATGTAGTTGAGGGGGCGCGGAATGAGCAGTTCTTC. This translates into CASSQDVVEGARNEQFF.

The genes are TRBV18 and TRBJ1-4, with TRBD1 matching over 10 bases. The CDR3 loop spans 15 amino acids. Germline V CDR1 and CDR2: KGHSH, LQKENI. After removal of 3 bases from V and 8 bases from J, the junction contained 6 bases not matched to a gene. Written as DNA, the CDR3 is TGTGCCAGCTCACCCGAGGACAGGGGGGGAGAAAAACTGTTTTTT. Translation: CASSPEDRGGEKLFF.